A selection of T cell receptor beta chains follows, all from one sample in a study of vaccination and CD4 T cells after COVID-19. For these TCRs, the target antigens are not known. TCRdb re-analysed the PCR reads in MiXCR, keeping a single row per CDR3 protein. The sample yields some 10,000 distinct CDR3 sequences, 65% to 75% seen once. Sequences were obtained from CD4+ T cells from blood, cultured in vitro. These receptors were collected from a human donor who had recovered from COVID-19. The CDR3 runs from the conserved cysteine through the conserved F or W. A D gene is named only where the DNA matches it firmly. Rows give clone size only sometimes, using once, few, many, or a class for an expanded clone.

CDR3aa: CASSAWYEQFF
CDR3nt: TGTGCCAGCAGTGCCTGGTATGAGCAGTTCTTC
v_gene: TRBV6-2/TRBV6-3
j_gene: TRBJ2-1
abundance: once
d_gene: -

CDR3aa: CAISERTVSYNSPLHF
CDR3nt: TGTGCCATCAGTGAAAGGACTGTCTCCTATAATTCACCCCTCCACTTT
v_gene: TRBV10-3
j_gene: TRBJ1-6
abundance: -
d_gene: -

CDR3aa: CASRGGTENYGYTF
CDR3nt: TGTGCCAGCCGCGGAGGGACGGAAAACTATGGCTACACCTTC
v_gene: TRBV6-1
j_gene: TRBJ1-2
abundance: -
d_gene: -

CDR3aa: CASSRTGTGIGYTF
CDR3nt: TGTGCCAGCAGTCGCACCGGGACAGGGATTGGCTACACCTTC
v_gene: TRBV27
j_gene: TRBJ1-2
abundance: -
d_gene: TRBD1

CDR3aa: CASSKTQRDLYGYTF
CDR3nt: TGTGCCAGCAGCAAAACGCAGCGGGACCTTTATGGCTACACCTTC
v_gene: TRBV7-2
j_gene: TRBJ1-2
abundance: -
d_gene: -

CDR3aa: CASSDSRLGNTGELFF
CDR3nt: TGTGCCAGCAGTGATTCTCGGTTAGGGAACACCGGGGAGCTGTTTTTT
v_gene: TRBV6-1
j_gene: TRBJ2-2
abundance: -
d_gene: -

CDR3aa: CASSETTGPNTEAFF
CDR3nt: TGTGCCAGCAGTGAGACGACAGGGCCGAACACTGAAGCTTTCTTT
v_gene: TRBV2
j_gene: TRBJ1-1
abundance: -
d_gene: TRBD1

CDR3aa: CASSLSALRNTEAFF
CDR3nt: TGTGCCAGCAGCTTGTCGGCTCTCCGGAATACTGAAGCTTTCTTT
v_gene: TRBV11-3
j_gene: TRBJ1-1
abundance: few
d_gene: -

CDR3aa: CASGLSGRGSIQYF
CDR3nt: TGTGCCAGCGGACTTAGCGGGAGAGGGAGCATTCAGTACTTC
v_gene: TRBV27
j_gene: TRBJ2-4
abundance: -
d_gene: TRBD2

CDR3aa: CASSSPGQNEAFF
CDR3nt: TGTGCCAGCAGCTCGCCGGGACAGAATGAAGCTTTCTTT
v_gene: TRBV7-2
j_gene: TRBJ1-1
abundance: -
d_gene: TRBD1

CDR3aa: CASSLAAGGSYEQYF
CDR3nt: TGTGCCAGCAGTTTGGCCGCGGGAGGGAGTTACGAGCAGTACTTC
v_gene: TRBV28
j_gene: TRBJ2-7
abundance: -
d_gene: TRBD2

CDR3aa: CASRRRDREGQPQHF
CDR3nt: TGTGCCAGCAGGAGAAGAGACAGGGAAGGACAGCCCCAGCATTTT
v_gene: TRBV6-2/TRBV6-3
j_gene: TRBJ1-5
abundance: few
d_gene: TRBD1

CDR3aa: CAWSKVSGANVLTF
CDR3nt: TGTGCCTGGAGTAAGGTCTCTGGGGCCAACGTCCTGACTTTC
v_gene: TRBV30
j_gene: TRBJ2-6
abundance: -
d_gene: -

CDR3aa: CASSAGGSGNTIYF
CDR3nt: TGTGCCAGCAGCGCCGGAGGGTCTGGAAACACCATATATTTT
v_gene: TRBV7-3
j_gene: TRBJ1-3
abundance: -
d_gene: -

CDR3aa: CASRPSRDTEAFF
CDR3nt: TGTGCCAGCAGACCCAGCCGGGACACTGAAGCTTTCTTT
v_gene: TRBV6-1
j_gene: TRBJ1-1
abundance: -
d_gene: -

CDR3aa: CASSQGRRRDYGYTF
CDR3nt: TGTGCCAGCAGCCAAGGCCGCAGAAGAGATTACGGCTACACCTTC
v_gene: TRBV14
j_gene: TRBJ1-2
abundance: once
d_gene: -

CDR3aa: CATWQGNEAFF
CDR3nt: TGTGCCACCTGGCAGGGTAATGAAGCTTTCTTT
v_gene: TRBV6-1
j_gene: TRBJ1-1
abundance: -
d_gene: -

CDR3aa: CSAPRGSLSNQPQHF
CDR3nt: TGCAGTGCCCCGAGGGGGTCTCTGAGCAATCAGCCCCAGCATTTT
v_gene: TRBV20-1
j_gene: TRBJ1-5
abundance: -
d_gene: -

CDR3aa: CSVTGGLSNQPQHF
CDR3nt: TGCAGTGTTACAGGGGGCCTTAGCAATCAGCCCCAGCATTTT
v_gene: TRBV20-1
j_gene: TRBJ1-5
abundance: -
d_gene: TRBD1